This TCR beta chain was identified in a study of cytomegalovirus exposure and HLA in healthy donors. At the level of the study: An early release of data contained 75 million to 100 million unique TCRs, which came from HLA-typed donors. Whole-study results and caveats: A later analysis appeared to link common viral pathogens to several of the most significant clusters. As was reported, the classifier diagnosed cytomegalovirus status with high specificity and sensitivity.

Use of 60 Vbeta and 13 Jbeta primers characterized the PCR. Sequenced by immunoSEQ multiplex PCR; TCRdb stores in-frame clones only, minus some. The data hold 150,000 to 200,000 clones, with about 64% observed a single time. With respect to this clone: Its antigen is currently unknown.

V lost 1 base and J lost 2, with 8 bases in between. This CDR3 is built from 14 residues. The V gene's germline CDR1 is SGHDN and CDR2 FVKESK. The V gene is TRBV14, the J gene TRBJ1-1, with D hard to call. Material: PBMCs. The TCR was taken from a man aged 50-60 years in good health and CMV-seronegative. This CDR3 reads CASSQALRNTEAFF. Here the CDR3 DNA reads TGTGCCAGCAGCCAAGCTCTCAGAAACACTGAAGCTTTCTTT.